The rows below give T cell receptor beta chains drawn from one sample of a study of T cells after yellow fever vaccination. TCRdb re-called the 5' RACE reads through MiXCR, storing one row per CDR3 protein. The table lists nearly 350,000 distinct CDR3 sequences, about 7.8% of them singletons. Sequenced material: PBMCs, taken about 49 days after the first yellow fever vaccination. The receptors shown here come from a man between 18 and 29 years old who received the YFV17D yellow fever vaccine. Each CDR3 is given with its conserved first and last residue. Each record gives: D gene, V gene, clone size, J gene, CDR3 protein, CDR3 DNA. The D gene is left open where the match is weak. Size is stated for part of the rows, as once, few or many counts, or as a class when the clone is expanded.

d_call: -; v_call: TRBV7-2; clone_size: -; j_call: TRBJ1-1; cdr3_aa: CASRLTGREGAFF; cdr3_nt: TGTGCCAGCAGATTAACGGGCAGGGAAGGAGCTTTCTTT
d_call: -; v_call: TRBV9; clone_size: few; j_call: TRBJ2-5; cdr3_aa: CASSVGVGRETQYF; cdr3_nt: TGTGCCAGCAGCGTAGGTGTAGGCCGAGAGACCCAGTACTTC
d_call: -; v_call: TRBV11-2; clone_size: -; j_call: TRBJ2-5; cdr3_aa: CASSLLESYQETQYF; cdr3_nt: TGTGCCAGCAGCTTATTGGAATCCTACCAAGAGACCCAGTACTTC
d_call: -; v_call: TRBV7-2; clone_size: -; j_call: TRBJ2-3; cdr3_aa: CASVRWGTDTQYF; cdr3_nt: TGTGCCAGCGTCCGGTGGGGCACAGATACGCAGTATTTT
d_call: TRBD2; v_call: TRBV4-1; clone_size: -; j_call: TRBJ2-1; cdr3_aa: CASSQDPSGGVRNEQFF; cdr3_nt: TGCGCCAGCAGCCAAGATCCCAGCGGGGGGGTAAGGAATGAGCAGTTCTTC
d_call: -; v_call: TRBV6-1; clone_size: few; j_call: TRBJ1-5; cdr3_aa: CASSGEGGSNQPQHF; cdr3_nt: TGTGCCAGCAGTGGGGAAGGGGGTAGCAATCAGCCCCAGCATTTT
d_call: -; v_call: TRBV10-3; clone_size: few; j_call: TRBJ2-3; cdr3_aa: CAISGNPSDTQYF; cdr3_nt: TGTGCCATCAGTGGAAACCCTAGCGATACGCAGTATTTT
d_call: -; v_call: TRBV20-1; clone_size: many; j_call: TRBJ1-5; cdr3_aa: CSARDSGNQPQHF; cdr3_nt: TGCAGTGCTAGAGACAGCGGAAATCAGCCCCAGCATTTT
d_call: -; v_call: TRBV6-1; clone_size: many; j_call: TRBJ2-7; cdr3_aa: CASSLGVAYEQYF; cdr3_nt: TGTGCCAGCAGTCTCGGGGTCGCCTACGAGCAGTACTTC
d_call: TRBD2; v_call: TRBV5-3; clone_size: -; j_call: TRBJ2-5; cdr3_aa: CARSSRGASGDWKETQYF; cdr3_nt: TGTGCCAGAAGCTCCCGAGGGGCTAGCGGGGATTGGAAGGAGACCCAGTACTTC
d_call: -; v_call: TRBV5-1; clone_size: -; j_call: TRBJ2-1; cdr3_aa: CASSPGEAVPDYNEQFF; cdr3_nt: TGCGCCAGCAGTCCCGGGGAGGCGGTCCCGGACTACAATGAGCAGTTCTTC
d_call: TRBD1; v_call: TRBV4-3; clone_size: few; j_call: TRBJ2-2; cdr3_aa: CASSSPDRKLFF; cdr3_nt: TGCGCCAGCAGCTCCCCGGACAGGAAGCTGTTTTTT
d_call: -; v_call: TRBV19; clone_size: -; j_call: TRBJ2-3; cdr3_aa: CASSGRDKGRTDTQYF; cdr3_nt: TGTGCCAGTAGTGGACGGGACAAGGGGAGGACAGATACGCAGTATTTT
d_call: -; v_call: TRBV20-1; clone_size: few; j_call: TRBJ2-3; cdr3_aa: CSASLAADTQYF; cdr3_nt: TGCAGTGCTAGTCTGGCAGCAGATACGCAGTATTTT
d_call: -; v_call: TRBV4-1; clone_size: many; j_call: TRBJ2-2; cdr3_aa: CASSLEPATGELFF; cdr3_nt: TGCGCCAGCAGCCTAGAGCCGGCCACCGGGGAGCTGTTTTTT
d_call: -; v_call: TRBV4-2; clone_size: few; j_call: TRBJ1-6; cdr3_aa: CASSERGGSYNSPLHF; cdr3_nt: TGTGCCAGCAGTGAGCGGGGTGGCTCCTATAATTCACCCCTCCACTTT
d_call: -; v_call: TRBV15; clone_size: -; j_call: TRBJ2-1; cdr3_aa: CATSGDGRYNEQFF; cdr3_nt: TGTGCCACCAGCGGGGACGGACGGTACAATGAGCAGTTCTTC
d_call: TRBD2; v_call: TRBV27; clone_size: many; j_call: TRBJ2-5; cdr3_aa: CASSFLGEGTQYF; cdr3_nt: TGTGCCAGCAGTTTTCTAGGGGAGGGGACCCAGTACTTC
d_call: -; v_call: TRBV7-2; clone_size: -; j_call: TRBJ1-2; cdr3_aa: CASSPTGINYGYTF; cdr3_nt: TGTGCCAGCAGCCCCACAGGGATTAACTATGGCTACACCTTC
d_call: TRBD1; v_call: TRBV24-1; clone_size: -; j_call: TRBJ2-4; cdr3_aa: CAKRQGLAKNIQYF; cdr3_nt: TGTGCCAAGAGACAGGGTCTAGCCAAAAACATTCAGTACTTC
d_call: -; v_call: TRBV6-2/TRBV6-3; clone_size: -; j_call: TRBJ1-5; cdr3_aa: CASSPGVTYSNQPQHF; cdr3_nt: TGTGCCAGCAGCCCGGGGGTTACTTATAGCAATCAGCCCCAGCATTTT
d_call: TRBD2; v_call: TRBV10-3; clone_size: few; j_call: TRBJ2-1; cdr3_aa: CAIRTSGVGNEQFF; cdr3_nt: TGTGCCATCAGGACTAGCGGGGTGGGGAATGAGCAGTTCTTC
d_call: -; v_call: TRBV2; clone_size: many; j_call: TRBJ2-1; cdr3_aa: CASSQGHNEQFF; cdr3_nt: TGTGCCAGCTCCCAAGGGCACAATGAGCAGTTCTTC
d_call: TRBD2; v_call: TRBV7-8; clone_size: -; j_call: TRBJ2-1; cdr3_aa: CASSLASGGAVNEQFF; cdr3_nt: TGTGCCAGCAGCTTAGCTAGCGGGGGGGCCGTTAATGAGCAGTTCTTC
d_call: -; v_call: TRBV12-3/TRBV12-4; clone_size: few; j_call: TRBJ1-2; cdr3_aa: CASSPRGQESYGYTF; cdr3_nt: TGTGCCAGCAGCCCACGGGGGCAGGAGTCCTATGGCTACACCTTC
d_call: -; v_call: TRBV20-1; clone_size: few; j_call: TRBJ2-3; cdr3_aa: CSASVRSTDTQYF; cdr3_nt: TGCAGTGCTAGCGTTCGTTCCACAGATACGCAGTATTTT
d_call: -; v_call: TRBV25-1; clone_size: -; j_call: TRBJ1-5; cdr3_aa: CASSEWRGGGPQHF; cdr3_nt: TGTGCCAGCAGTGAATGGCGGGGTGGTGGGCCCCAGCATTTT
d_call: TRBD1; v_call: TRBV11-2; clone_size: few; j_call: TRBJ2-7; cdr3_aa: CASSLGQGNTYEQYF; cdr3_nt: TGTGCCAGCAGCTTAGGACAGGGTAATACCTACGAGCAGTACTTC
d_call: TRBD2; v_call: TRBV5-1; clone_size: few; j_call: TRBJ2-3; cdr3_aa: CASSSRTSGGIDTQYF; cdr3_nt: TGCGCCAGCAGCTCCCGGACTAGCGGGGGTATAGATACGCAGTATTTT